Below, 10 T cell receptor beta chains from the same sample are listed, as sequenced in a study of OX40 agonist ivuxolimab in advanced cancers. Measured with immunoSEQ multiplex PCR; TCRdb has only the in-frame clones, and not every one. The sample yields about 20,000 clones, around 76% seen once. Sequences were derived from CD4+ or CD8+ T cells sorted from blood, sampled in a trial of the OX40 agonist ivuxolimab. Source of these receptors: an adult with an advanced solid tumor such as melanoma, head and neck, liver or kidney cancer.

The chain links TRBV6-4 to TRBJ2-3; D not resolved. CDR3 size: 15 residues. V shed 4 bases and J shed 1 base, with 12 bases lying between them. The V gene's germline CDR1 is MRHNA and CDR2 SNTAGT. In DNA form, the CDR3 reads TGTGCCAGCAGTGTCGGTCCAGAGGGCACAGATACGCAGTATTTT. Translating it yields CASSVGPEGTDTQYF.

This clone ranks as medium-sized. This chain links TRBV19 with TRBJ2-7, with a possible D match to TRBD1 (5 bases). V dropped 6 bases and J dropped 0 bases, with 12 bases sitting between them. This CDR3 has 14 residues. Germline V gene data show CDR1 as LNHDA and CDR2 as SQIVND (reference sequence). The CDR3 region is CASRDTLSSYEQYF. CDR3 nucleotides: TGTGCCAGTAGGGACACTCTCAGCTCCTACGAGCAGTACTTC.

The rearrangement uses TRBV5-1 and TRBJ2-7, with TRBD1 as a possible D gene (5 bases). CDR1 and CDR2 from the germline V gene are SGHRS and YFSETQ. This CDR3 has 14 amino acids. The ends were cut back, 0 bases at V and 2 bases at J, with 9 bases in the middle. The CDR3 DNA is TGCGCCAGCAGCTTGGCAGGGATCGCCTACGAGCAGTACTTC. It specifies CASSLAGIAYEQYF.

This chain links TRBV9 with TRBJ2-7; 13 nucleotides match TRBD2. There are 19 residues in the CDR3. CDR1 is SGDLS, CDR2 YYNGEE, per germline. Trimming at V came to 0 bases and at J to 3 bases, leaving 12 bases not matched to a gene. DNA for the CDR3: TGTGCCAGCAGCGTAGGAGGGGGACTAGCGGGGTTGGGTTTCTACGAGCAGTACTTC. Translation gives CASSVGGGLAGLGFYEQYF.

This clone was picked up a small number of times. The gene calls are TRBV19 and TRBJ2-1; 10 bases match TRBD2. CDR3 length equals 15 residues. With 3 bases clipped from V and 9 bases from J, the junction kept 8 bases outside the gene matches. Germline V lookup: CDR1 LNHDA, CDR2 SQIVND (reference sequence). CDR3 sequence: CASSMLSGGASEQFF. The CDR3 region has the DNA TGTGCCAGTAGTATGCTAAGCGGGGGGGCAAGTGAGCAGTTCTTC.

The CDR3 spells CASSLDRMGYGYTF. CDR3 nucleotides: TGTGCCAGCAGCTTAGACAGGATGGGATATGGCTACACCTTC. The chain carries TRBV13 and TRBJ1-2; TRBD1 might be the D (5 bases). The V end was cut by 1 base, the J end by 5 bases, with 11 bases between. The CDR3 has 14 residues. CDR1 PRHDT and CDR2 FYEKMQ come from the germline V gene (reference sequence).

The J gene is TRBJ1-2, the V gene TRBV5-1; D call uncertain. The CDR3 runs to 13 residues. CDR1 is SGHRS and CDR2 is YFSETQ in the germline V gene. The germline V and J ends were trimmed by 0 bases and 4 bases, with 7 bases remaining between them. For the CDR3, the DNA is TGCGCCAGCAGCTTGGAGGCAGCCTATGGCTACACCTTC. Translated: CASSLEAAYGYTF.

The chain uses TRBV27 and TRBJ2-7, with 8 bases identical to TRBD1. The germline gives CDR1 MNHEY, CDR2 SMNVEV (reference sequence). This CDR3 has 11 residues. Unmatched junction bases numbered 1, after V lost 6 bases and J lost 6 bases. The CDR3 protein is CASSRGREQYF. The CDR3 bases are TGTGCCAGCAGCAGGGGGCGCGAGCAGTACTTC.

The V and J genes are TRBV6-6 and TRBJ1-2; weak D call: TRBD1 (5 bases). Germline CDR1 MNHNY, CDR2 SVGAGI (reference sequence). V was clipped by 6 bases and J by 6 bases, with 20 bases between them. The CDR3 totals 15 residues. The CDR3 sequence: CASSYSRGARDGYTF. For the CDR3, the DNA is TGTGCCAGCAGCTATTCGCGAGGGGCCAGGGATGGCTACACCTTC.

This clone has only a few counts. The V and J genes are TRBV4-3 and TRBJ2-3, with a tentative D call TRBD2 (5 bases). Trimming took 0 bases from V and 2 from J, leaving 18 bases between them. This CDR3 is built from 18 residues. From germline, CDR1 is LGHNA and CDR2 YSLEER. The CDR3, as DNA: TGCGCCAGCAGCCAAGACCGCCCCCCTAGCCCCCTCACAGATACGCAGTATTTT. It encodes CASSQDRPPSPLTDTQYF.